The 24 T cell receptor beta chains in this list originate from one sample, sequenced in a study of T-cell reconstitution after alpha-beta-depleted transplantation in children. Construction of the TCRbeta library involved unique molecular identifiers. TCRdb independently ran MiXCR on the PCR reads; one entry per CDR3 protein. The sample has about 500,000 distinct CDR3 sequences, around a third seen once; the top ten hold roughly 2.5%. The sequences come from PBMCs from the stem cell graft donor, collected from the stem cell graft. These receptors were collected from a human donor who donated a stem cell graft to a child with aplastic anemia.

The chain recombines TRBV20-1 with TRBJ2-7; TRBD1 or TRBD2 may be the D gene (5 bases each). Per germline, CDR1 DFQATT and CDR2 SNEGSKA (reference sequence). The CDR3 contains 13 residues. V was shortened by 5 bases and J by 4 bases, with 15 bases between the two germline ends. The CDR3 loop reads CSAQDNLAYEQYF. The DNA of the CDR3 is TGCAGTGCTCAGGACAATCTAGCTTACGAGCAGTACTTC.

The V call is TRBV3-1, the J call TRBJ1-3; D gene uncertain. The germline V and J ends were trimmed by 2 bases and 0 bases, with 5 bases remaining between them. This CDR3 is 14 amino acids long. Germline CDR1 reads LGHDT; CDR2 reads YNNKEL (reference sequence). This CDR3 reads CASSQKSSGNTIYF. The CDR3, as DNA: TGTGCCAGCAGCCAAAAGAGCTCTGGAAACACCATATATTTT.

This CDR3 is CASSSIKAGVLTDTQYF. The CDR3 coding sequence is TGTGCCAGCAGCTCAATTAAAGCGGGAGTTTTGACAGATACGCAGTATTTT. The V and J genes are TRBV13 and TRBJ2-3, with 8 bases that match TRBD2. This CDR3 has 17 residues. Germline values: CDR1 PRHDT, CDR2 FYEKMQ (reference sequence). The ends lost 4 bases at V and 3 bases at J; junction bases unmatched: 12.

The rearrangement links TRBV30 to TRBJ2-5; TRBD2 matches 14 bases. Germline lookup yields CDR1 GTSNPN and CDR2 SVGIG (reference sequence). CDR3 length: 19 residues. V was clipped by 0 bases and J by 7 bases; unmatched bases: 16. The CDR3 DNA follows: TGTGCCTGGAGTGTCTCAGGACTAGCGGGAGGTCTTCGCGTCCGGACCCAGTACTTC. As protein: CAWSVSGLAGGLRVRTQYF.

The J gene is TRBJ2-5, the V gene TRBV19; D not resolved. There are 14 residues in the CDR3. V lost 2 bases, J lost 5 bases, and 12 bases lay in between. Germline CDR1 is LNHDA and CDR2 is SQIVND (reference sequence). In DNA, the CDR3 is TGTGCCAGTAGTATATTAGGGCAACAGGAGACCCAGTACTTC. This translates into CASSILGQQETQYF.

The CDR3 region is CASSSGTGATYEQYF. CDR3 bases: TGTGCCAGCAGCTCAGGGACAGGGGCTACCTACGAGCAGTACTTC. The rearrangement joins TRBV5-4 to TRBJ2-7, with TRBD1 matching over 10 bases. From germline, CDR1 is SGHNT and CDR2 YYREEE (reference sequence). The junction had 5 bases not matched to a gene; V was cut back by 3 bases and J by 2 bases. The CDR3 is 15 residues long.

The CDR3: CASSPRGGSNTEAFF. The CDR3 DNA follows: TGTGCCAGCAGTCCGAGAGGGGGGAGCAACACTGAAGCTTTCTTT. This chain joins TRBV12-3 or TRBV12-4 and TRBJ1-1; D might be TRBD1 (6 bases). The CDR3 is 15 amino acids. Trimming pared 5 bases from V and 2 bases from J, leaving 15 bases between.

The V gene is TRBV4-2, the J gene TRBJ2-3; no clear D. This CDR3 contains 13 residues. CDR1 is LGHNA and CDR2 is YNFKEQ in the germline V gene. V dropped 8 bases and J dropped 0 bases, with 9 bases sitting between them. The CDR3 DNA sequence: TGTGCCAGCTTTTCTGAGAGCACAGATACGCAGTATTTT. Translated: CASFSESTDTQYF.

The table lists this clonotype with a few counts. V usage is TRBV30 and J usage is TRBJ2-6; the match to TRBD1 covers 8 bases. CDR1 and CDR2 from the germline V gene are GTSNPN and SVGIG (reference sequence). V lost 8 bases, J lost 1 base, and 13 bases stayed unmatched. The CDR3 covers 17 residues. The CDR3: CARQGQGALSGANVLTF. CDR3 nucleotides: TGTGCCCGACAAGGTCAGGGGGCTTTATCTGGGGCCAACGTCCTGACTTTC.

The rearrangement joins TRBV11-2 to TRBJ1-4; a weak D match, TRBD1 (6 bases). V lost 3 bases to trimming and J lost 0 bases, with 20 bases between them. CDR1 SGHAT and CDR2 FQNNGV come from the germline V gene. This CDR3 has 19 amino acids. The chain's CDR3 is CASSFRDTSTIATNEKLFF. In DNA form, the CDR3 reads TGTGCCAGCAGCTTCCGGGACACTAGTACTATCGCAACTAATGAAAAACTGTTTTTT. Variable domain in full (rest from reference TRBV11-2 and TRBJ1-4): EAGVAQSPRYKIIEKRQSVAFWCNPISGHATLYWYQQILGQGPKLLIQFQNNGVVDDSQLPKDRFSAERLKGVDSTLKIQPAKLEDSAVYLCASSFRDTSTIATNEKLFFGSGTQLSVL.

The table lists this clonotype with a few counts. The CDR3 nucleotides are TGCAGCGCCGTAGGTCGCCGGGACAGCAACACAGATACGCAGTATTTT. It specifies CSAVGRRDSNTDTQYF. This chain connects TRBV29-1 to TRBJ2-3; 7 bases are shared with TRBD1. V was pared by 7 bases and J by 2 bases, with 15 bases of the junction left unmatched. Germline CDR1 SQVTM, CDR2 ANQGSEA. The CDR3 runs to 16 residues.

This clonotype was picked up a small number of times. The CDR3 region is CASSRYPGSYEQYV. The CDR3 DNA reads TGTGCCAGCAGCAGATACCCAGGGTCCTACGAGCAGTACGTC. V usage is TRBV6-1 and J usage is TRBJ2-7; tentatively, D is TRBD1 (5 bases). CDR1 is MNHNS and CDR2 is SASEGT in the germline V gene. The germline V and J ends were trimmed by 6 bases and 1 base, with 13 bases remaining between them. The CDR3 consists of 14 residues.

V usage is TRBV5-1 and J usage is TRBJ2-2; D perhaps matches TRBD1 (5 bases). The V gene's germline CDR1 is SGHRS and CDR2 YFSETQ. This CDR3 has 17 amino acids. Deletions cut 1 base from V and 0 bases from J, with 13 bases between. The DNA of the CDR3 is TGCGCCAGCAGCTTGAGATCGACAGCTTCGAACACCGGGGAGCTGTTTTTT. Protein product: CASSLRSTASNTGELFF.

This clonotype has ten or more counts. This chain connects TRBV29-1 to TRBJ2-1; 9 bases align to TRBD1. Germline CDR1 SQVTM, CDR2 ANQGSEA. J gave up 7 bases and V 8 bases, and 12 bases lay outside the gene matches. This CDR3 has 14 amino acids. The CDR3 loop reads CSPTGGDTTNEQFF. The CDR3 coding sequence is TGCAGCCCAACAGGGGGCGATACAACTAATGAGCAGTTCTTC.

This clonotype was counted ten times or more. The chain links TRBV20-1 to TRBJ2-7, with D perhaps TRBD2 (5 bases). Germline loops: CDR1 DFQATT, CDR2 SNEGSKA (reference sequence). This CDR3 comprises 13 residues. Trimming removed 6 bases from V and 6 bases from J, with 18 bases in between. The CDR3 nucleotides are TGCAGTGCAGAATTCACTAGATCCGGCGAGCAGTACTTC. This gives the protein CSAEFTRSGEQYF.

The V call is TRBV19, the J call TRBJ1-1; the D is unclear. The CDR3 consists of 14 residues. Germline lookup yields CDR1 LNHDA and CDR2 SQIVND (reference sequence). Trimming stripped 2 bases from V and 5 bases from J, with 12 bases between. CDR3 coding DNA: TGTGCCAGTAGTATATCTGGGTTCGTGACTGAAGCTTTCTTT. It encodes CASSISGFVTEAFF.

This clonotype was observed a few times. This rearrangement joins TRBV5-1 to TRBJ2-7; 10 nucleotides match TRBD1. This CDR3 region has 15 residues. The germline V gene has CDR1 SGHRS and CDR2 YFSETQ. J was trimmed by 7 bases and V by 0 bases; bases with no gene match: 7. CDR3: CASSLGGQGTEEQYF. The CDR3 region has the DNA TGCGCCAGCAGCTTGGGGGGACAGGGGACGGAAGAGCAGTACTTC.

This clonotype turned up a few times. The rearrangement uses TRBV18 and TRBJ2-3; D possibly matches TRBD1 or TRBD2 (5 bases each). CDR1 and CDR2 from the germline V gene are KGHSH and LQKENI. V lost 5 bases and J lost 6, with 15 bases in between. The CDR3 contains 14 residues. The chain's CDR3 is CASSWDLGVDTQYF. The CDR3 region has the DNA TGTGCCAGCTCATGGGACCTCGGTGTGGATACGCAGTATTTT.

This clonotype occurred a few times. V gene TRBV20-1 combines with J gene TRBJ2-3; a weak D match, TRBD2 (6 bases). The ends were cut back, 4 bases at V and 4 bases at J, with 15 bases in the middle. This CDR3 has 14 residues. Per the germline V gene, CDR1 is DFQATT and CDR2 is SNEGSKA (reference sequence). CDR3 coding DNA: TGCAGTGCTACCACGACTAGTATATCAGATACGCAGTATTTT. Amino acid sequence: CSATTTSISDTQYF.

This clonotype was seen more than once but under ten times. The V gene is TRBV6-1, the J gene TRBJ1-5, with a weak D call TRBD1 (5 bases). Germline values: CDR1 MNHNS, CDR2 SASEGT. V was pared by 2 bases and J by 3 bases, with 17 bases between. The CDR3 totals 17 residues. The CDR3 reads CASSELIGDGYNQPQHF. Here the CDR3 DNA reads TGTGCCAGCAGTGAACTGATTGGGGACGGGTACAATCAGCCCCAGCATTTT.

This sequence joins TRBV28 and TRBJ2-7; D unresolved. This CDR3 comprises 15 residues. Trimming left V 1 base short and J 0 bases short, with 10 bases between. CDR1 and CDR2 (germline): MDHEN, SYDVKM. CDR3 nucleotide sequence: TGTGCCAGCAGTTTATTCCCCGACGGCTCCTACGAGCAGTACGTC. As protein: CASSLFPDGSYEQYV.

V is TRBV3-1 and J is TRBJ2-1; D may be TRBD1 (5 bases). Trimming shortened V by 0 bases and J by 4 bases, and 10 bases separated the two germline ends. Germline V gene sequence: CDR1 LGHDT, CDR2 YNNKEL (reference sequence). The CDR3 contains 15 residues. CDR3 protein: CASSQEAGRYNEQFF. The CDR3 DNA is TGTGCCAGCAGCCAAGAAGCAGGGCGGTACAATGAGCAGTTCTTC.

Only a few counts were recorded for this clonotype. The V gene is TRBV25-1, the J gene TRBJ1-1; D remains unclear. From germline, CDR1 is MGHDK and CDR2 SYGVNS. This CDR3 has 15 residues. With 3 bases removed from V and 1 base from J, the gap between germline ends came to 12 bases. Here the CDR3 DNA reads TGTGCCAGCAGTGATCGAGTGTGGCAGAACACTGAAGCTTTCTTT. Amino acids: CASSDRVWQNTEAFF.

The chain employs TRBV6-5 and TRBJ2-2, with a tentative D call TRBD2 (5 bases). V shed 2 bases and J shed 3 bases, with 22 bases lying between them. The germline V gene has CDR1 MNHEY and CDR2 SVGAGI. The CDR3 sequence is 19 residues long. The DNA of the CDR3 is TGTGCCAGCAGTTACCCCAAAGTGCCTAGCCCGAAGGACACCGGGGAGCTGTTTTTT. Encoded protein: CASSYPKVPSPKDTGELFF.